This passage covers 20 T cell receptor beta chains from one sample sequenced in a study of T-cell reconstitution after alpha-beta-depleted transplantation in children. A library of TCRbeta sequences, prepared with unique molecular identifiers, was generated. TCRdb fed the PCR reads into MiXCR, producing one record per CDR3 protein. The data show hundreds of thousands of distinct CDR3 sequences, with 16% seen just once and 5% held by the top ten. The sequences come from PBMCs, mostly from graft donor cells, collected 360 days after TCRalphabeta/CD19-depleted stem cell transplant. The receptor source for this set is a male patient between 5 and 17 years old who had a stem cell transplant for acute lymphoblastic leukemia, so the T cells may come from the graft donor.

The V gene is TRBV29-1, the J gene TRBJ2-7; no clear D gene. The CDR3 is made up of 15 amino acids. Germline CDR1 and CDR2: SQVTM and ANQGSEA. Trimming left V 4 bases short and J 6 bases short, with 22 bases between. The CDR3 nucleotides read TGCAGCGTTGTAGATGGAGCTGGTTTTACTGGCGAGCAGTACTTC. Protein sequence: CSVVDGAGFTGEQYF.

This clonotype was picked up many times. This chain joins TRBV5-1 and TRBJ2-7; no firm D call. Germline CDR1 SGHRS, CDR2 YFSETQ. CDR3 length: 14 amino acids. V was cut by 0 bases and J by 0 bases, with 7 bases left in between. The CDR3, as DNA: TGCGCCAGCAGCTTGGGGGGTTCCTCCTACGAGCAGTACTTC. Its protein product is CASSLGGSSYEQYF.

A few counts support this clonotype. V is TRBV7-9 and J is TRBJ2-7, with TRBD2 matching 10 bases. Germline CDR1 SEHNR, CDR2 FQNEAQ (reference sequence). The trim removed 11 bases at V and 3 bases at J, leaving 7 bases unmatched. This CDR3 region has 13 residues. The CDR3 DNA follows: TGTGCCTGCGGGACTAGCGAATTCTACGAGCAGTACTTC. Translating gives CACGTSEFYEQYF.

The rearrangement joins TRBV5-6 to TRBJ1-1; possible D gene TRBD1, 5 bases. The CDR3 has 15 residues. Germline V gene data show CDR1 as SGHDT and CDR2 as YYEEEE. Trimming removed 7 bases at V and 0 bases at J, with 16 bases between. The CDR3 loop reads CASGDGAGLNTEAFF. As DNA, the CDR3 is TGTGCCAGCGGAGACGGTGCAGGGTTGAACACTGAAGCTTTCTTT.

For the CDR3, the DNA is TGTGCCAGCAGTGGTTTCCAGGGGGCCGATGGCTACACCTTC. Its translation: CASSGFQGADGYTF. The rearrangement uses TRBV25-1 and TRBJ1-2, with TRBD1 matching 8 bases. J was trimmed by 6 bases and V by 4 bases; bases with no gene match: 7. The CDR3 is 14 residues long. Germline CDR1 and CDR2: MGHDK and SYGVNS.

The chain has TRBV5-1 and TRBJ2-2; D is unclear. The CDR3 runs 13 residues. V was clipped by 6 bases and J by 2 bases, with 8 bases between them. Per the germline V gene, CDR1 is SGHRS and CDR2 is YFSETQ. CDR3 sequence reads: CASKAGNTGELFF. Here the CDR3 DNA reads TGCGCCAGCAAAGCAGGAAACACCGGGGAGCTGTTTTTT.

This clonotype was seen ten or more times. V and J are TRBV5-1 and TRBJ2-3, with D perhaps matching TRBD1 or TRBD2 (5 bases each). The V gene lost 3 bases and the J gene lost 5 bases, with 13 bases spanning the gap. Germline V lookup: CDR1 SGHRS, CDR2 YFSETQ. The CDR3 length is 14 residues. Here the CDR3 reads CASSWDGAVDTQYF. CDR3 sequence (DNA): TGCGCCAGCAGCTGGGACGGAGCAGTAGATACGCAGTATTTT.

This clonotype was found once. This sequence joins TRBV20-1 and TRBJ1-2, with 8 bases that match TRBD1. The germline CDR1 and CDR2 sequences are DFQATT and SNEGSKA (reference sequence). The CDR3 length is 13 residues. V shed 4 bases and J 8 bases; nucleotides not matched to a gene: 9. CDR3 nucleotide sequence: TGCAGTGCTATTGGGCAGGGGGCAGGAGGCTACACCTTC. Translation: CSAIGQGAGGYTF.

This clonotype was observed at least ten times. The chain recombines TRBV24-1 with TRBJ2-4; possible D gene TRBD2, 6 bases. The ends were cut back, 4 bases at V and 7 bases at J, with 13 bases in the middle. The length of the CDR3 is 14 residues. CDR1 and CDR2 (germline): KGHDR, SFDVKD. The CDR3 sequence: CATSDRGLSNIQYF. CDR3 in DNA: TGTGCCACCAGTGACCGGGGACTTAGCAACATTCAGTACTTC.

The rearrangement uses TRBV19 and TRBJ2-5; D unclear. The germline CDR1 and CDR2 sequences are LNHDA and SQIVND (reference sequence). CDR3 length: 14 amino acids. Trimming removed 0 bases from V and 1 base from J, with 6 bases in between. The CDR3 DNA is TGTGCCAGTAGTATAGAGTGGAGCCAAGAGACCCAGTACTTC. Protein: CASSIEWSQETQYF.

This clonotype was recorded a few times. This chain joins TRBV7-3 and TRBJ2-3; TRBD2 agrees at 11 bases. The CDR3 contains 17 residues. CDR1 is SGHTA and CDR2 is FQGTGA in the germline V gene. V was pared by 4 bases and J by 5 bases, with 11 bases of the junction left unmatched. The CDR3 DNA reads TGTGCCAGCAGCTATACAACTAGCGGGAGTGGGTTAGATACGCAGTATTTT. Residues: CASSYTTSGSGLDTQYF.

A few counts support this clonotype. J is TRBJ2-3 and V is TRBV12-3 or TRBV12-4; 7 bases align to TRBD2. This CDR3 has 14 residues. Losses at the gene ends were 7 bases for V and 1 base for J; bases not matched to a gene: 5. For the CDR3, the DNA is TGTGCCAGCACCCTGGGGGGGGGCACAGATACGCAGTATTTT. Protein: CASTLGGGTDTQYF.

This clonotype was counted a few times. The chain is built from TRBV5-1 and TRBJ2-7, with 12 bases matching TRBD1. CDR3 length equals 14 residues. Germline CDR1 SGHRS, CDR2 YFSETQ. The V and J ends lost 3 bases and 5 bases, in that order; junction bases with no gene match: 3. The CDR3 reads CASSWDRGHHEQYF. Here the CDR3 DNA reads TGCGCCAGCAGCTGGGACAGGGGGCACCACGAGCAGTACTTC.

This clonotype turned up a few times. The chain employs TRBV18 and TRBJ1-1, with D uncertain. The CDR3 is 12 residues long. V was trimmed by 2 bases and J by 7 bases, leaving 8 bases between them. Germline CDR1 KGHSH, CDR2 LQKENI. CDR3 sequence (DNA): TGTGCCAGCTCACCAATCAGAGTTGAAGCTTTCTTT. It codes for CASSPIRVEAFF.

This clonotype turned up a few times. The chain links TRBV29-1 to TRBJ1-2; D remains ambiguous. The V gene lost 1 base and the J gene lost 5 bases, with 8 bases spanning the gap. This CDR3 is built from 12 residues. Germline V gene data show CDR1 as SQVTM and CDR2 as ANQGSEA. This CDR3 reads CSVEVGMYGYTF. The DNA for the CDR3 is TGCAGCGTTGAAGTTGGAATGTATGGCTACACCTTC.

This clonotype was detected many times. The rearrangement uses TRBV12-3 or TRBV12-4 and TRBJ2-2; D is possibly TRBD1 (5 bases). V lost 6 bases and J 13 bases, leaving 15 bases between the germline ends. The CDR3 is 12 residues long. The CDR3 spells CASRFELRGLFF. The CDR3 nucleotides read TGTGCCAGCAGATTTGAACTTAGGGGGCTGTTTTTT.

This CDR3 is CSAPAGERGRGYTF. For the CDR3, the DNA is TGCAGTGCTCCGGCAGGGGAGAGGGGACGTGGCTACACCTTC. The chain combines TRBV20-1 with TRBJ1-2; D is possibly TRBD1 (6 bases). Trimming removed 5 bases at V and 7 bases at J, with 20 bases between. Germline CDR1 DFQATT, CDR2 SNEGSKA (reference sequence). The CDR3 sequence is 14 residues long.

This clonotype came up a few times. The rearrangement links TRBV12-5 to TRBJ2-3, with D perhaps matching TRBD2 (5 bases). Trimming took 6 bases from V and 4 from J, leaving 17 bases between them. This CDR3 spans 15 amino acids. Per germline, CDR1 LGHNT and CDR2 FRNRAP. DNA of the CDR3: TGTGCTAGTGGCTGGGGTAACGAGGGTTCAGATACGCAGTATTTT. This sequence encodes CASGWGNEGSDTQYF.

The chain has TRBV5-1 and TRBJ2-3, with a weak D call TRBD1 (5 bases). The CDR3 contains 15 residues. V gave up 7 bases and J gave up 0 bases, with 15 bases separating them. In germline, CDR1 is SGHRS, CDR2 YFSETQ. The CDR3 bases are TGCGCCAGCTGCTGGGGAAGGGGTAGCACAGATACGCAGTATTTT. Translating it yields CASCWGRGSTDTQYF.

This chain joins TRBV2 and TRBJ2-7; no clear D. CDR3 length: 15 amino acids. Germline V gene lookup returns CDR1 SNHLY and CDR2 FYNNEI. V dropped 4 bases and J dropped 2 bases, with 15 bases sitting between them. The CDR3 loop reads CASSVGFVQAYEQYF. In DNA, the CDR3 is TGTGCCAGCAGTGTGGGTTTCGTTCAGGCCTACGAGCAGTACTTC.